The 27 T cell receptor beta chains given below trace back to one sample, sequenced in a study of a mutant IDH1 vaccine in newly diagnosed glioma. TCRdb keeps only in-frame clones here, not all; method: immunoSEQ multiplex PCR. Of more than 25,000 clones in the sample, roughly 79% were seen once. No antigen is known for these receptors. Stated time point: week 35, safety follow-up. All doses held 300 ug of mutant IDH1 20-mer peptide, with topical imiquimod. The source was PBMCs, collected from a glioma patient whose treatment included an IDH1 peptide vaccine. These receptors were obtained from a woman in her twenties or thirties with glioma. Some clones in this sample may be carry-over from other donors' samples.

This clone appeared a few times. The chain has TRBV7-9 and TRBJ2-7, with D perhaps matching TRBD1 (6 bases). There are 14 residues in the CDR3. V dropped 3 bases and J dropped 2 bases, with 11 bases sitting between them. The germline V gene encodes CDR1 SEHNR and CDR2 FQNEAQ (reference sequence). CDR3 coding DNA: TGTGCCAGCAGCTTTGACAGGTTCCCCTACGAGCAGTACTTC. This gives the protein CASSFDRFPYEQYF.

The rearrangement uses TRBV19 and TRBJ1-1; D remains ambiguous. Trimming stripped 5 bases from V and 10 bases from J, with 23 bases between. Germline V gives CDR1 LNHDA, CDR2 SQIVND (reference sequence). This CDR3 is 15 amino acids long. Here the CDR3 reads CASSPAGLVIVGAFF. Here the CDR3 DNA reads TGTGCCAGTAGTCCCGCTGGATTAGTGATCGTCGGAGCTTTCTTT.

V and J are TRBV19 and TRBJ1-2, with 8 bases fitting TRBD1. The CDR3 runs to 14 residues. CDR1 and CDR2 from the germline V gene are LNHDA and SQIVND (reference sequence). Germline trimming cut 7 bases from V and 7 bases from J; bases unmatched to any gene: 11. DNA for the CDR3: TGTGCCAGTACTCCGGACAGGGTGGGTCGTGGCTACACCTTC. Protein product: CASTPDRVGRGYTF.

This chain links TRBV10-2 with TRBJ1-2, with D possibly TRBD1 on 6 matching bases. CDR1 is WSHSY, CDR2 SAAADI, per germline. CDR3 size: 12 residues. With 6 bases removed from V and 8 bases from J, the gap between germline ends came to 13 bases. CDR3 sequence (DNA): TGCGCCAGCAGCCCCGTGGGGGGCGGCTACACCTTC. Its protein product is CASSPVGGGYTF.

The J gene is TRBJ1-2, the V gene TRBV19; D uncertain. Trimming took 2 bases from V and 4 from J, leaving 8 bases between them. Germline lookup yields CDR1 LNHDA and CDR2 SQIVND (reference sequence). The CDR3 has 13 residues. CDR3 DNA: TGTGCCAGTAGTATAACAGAGGCCTATGGCTACACCTTC. Amino acids: CASSITEAYGYTF.

The chain couples TRBV5-6 to TRBJ1-2, with TRBD1 identical over 8 bases. Looked up from germline, CDR1 is SGHDT and CDR2 is YYEEEE. V lost 6 bases, J lost 3 bases, and 16 bases stayed unmatched. The CDR3 totals 17 residues. CDR3 in amino acids: CASTPGAGGRYDYGYTF. The CDR3 DNA reads as TGTGCCAGCACCCCCGGGGCAGGGGGCAGGTATGACTATGGCTACACCTTC. The full variable domain, with the rest looked up from reference TRBV5-6 and TRBJ1-2, is DAGVTQSPTHLIKTRGQQVTLRCSPKSGHDTVSWYQQALGQGPQFIFQYYEEEERQRGNFPDRFSGHQFPNYSSELNVNALLLGDSALYLCASTPGAGGRYDYGYTFGSGTRLTVV.

V gene TRBV11-2 combines with J gene TRBJ2-1; D is uncertain. Germline values: CDR1 SGHAT, CDR2 FQNNGV. Trimming cost V 2 bases and J 8 bases, with 7 bases left between them. The CDR3 extends over 12 amino acids. Here the CDR3 reads CASSLRVYEQFF. CDR3 sequence (DNA): TGTGCCAGCAGCTTACGAGTCTATGAGCAGTTCTTC. Full variable domain (outside the CDR3, taken from reference TRBV11-2 and TRBJ2-1): EAGVAQSPRYKIIEKRQSVAFWCNPISGHATLYWYQQILGQGPKLLIQFQNNGVVDDSQLPKDRFSAERLKGVDSTLKIQPAKLEDSAVYLCASSLRVYEQFFGPGTRLTVL.

The chain links TRBV6-1 to TRBJ2-7; D unclear. Germline lookup yields CDR1 MNHNS and CDR2 SASEGT. This CDR3 has 13 amino acids. The V gene lost 4 bases and the J gene lost 0 bases, with 7 bases spanning the gap. CDR3 amino acids: CASSGVGSYEQYF. CDR3 DNA: TGTGCCAGCAGTGGTGTTGGCTCCTACGAGCAGTACTTC.

The chain couples TRBV5-8 to TRBJ1-2, with TRBD1 matching over 8 bases. The CDR3 is made up of 15 amino acids. CDR1 SGHTS and CDR2 YDEGEE come from the germline V gene. The trim removed 4 bases at V and 8 bases at J, leaving 13 bases unmatched. CDR3 in amino acids: CASSLPGTGSGGYTF. The CDR3 DNA is TGTGCCAGCAGCCTACCCGGGACAGGCAGCGGGGGCTACACCTTC.

The J gene is TRBJ1-2, the V gene TRBV9; D perhaps matches TRBD1 (6 bases). The V end was cut by 0 bases, the J end by 0 bases, with 9 bases between. The CDR3 loop spans 15 amino acids. Germline V lookup: CDR1 SGDLS, CDR2 YYNGEE. CDR3 amino acids: CASSVGQDPNYGYTF. The CDR3 region has the DNA TGTGCCAGCAGCGTAGGACAGGACCCTAACTATGGCTACACCTTC.

This clone was found once. The chain combines TRBV7-2 with TRBJ2-2; D remains ambiguous. Germline V gene sequence: CDR1 SGHTA, CDR2 FQGNSA. There are 14 residues in the CDR3. Trimming took 3 bases from V and 1 from J, leaving 6 bases between them. CDR3: CASSFPVNTGELFF. Written as DNA, the CDR3 is TGTGCCAGCAGCTTCCCCGTGAACACCGGGGAGCTGTTTTTT. The variable domain in full, completed from reference TRBV7-2 and TRBJ2-2, reads GAGVSQSPSNKVTEKGKDVELRCDPISGHTALYWYRQSLGQGLEFLIYFQGNSAPDKSGLPSDRFSAERTGGSVSTLTIQRTQQEDSAVYLCASSFPVNTGELFFGEGSRLTVL.

The V and J genes are TRBV5-8 and TRBJ2-1, with a tentative D call TRBD2 (6 bases). CDR1 and CDR2 (germline): SGHTS, YDEGEE. This CDR3 is 15 amino acids long. The V end lost 0 bases, the J end lost 1 base, and 8 bases lay between the germline ends. CDR3 in amino acids: CASSLAGESYNEQFF. The CDR3 DNA sequence: TGTGCCAGCAGCTTGGCGGGAGAGTCCTACAATGAGCAGTTCTTC.

This clone was counted a single time. The chain combines TRBV7-8 with TRBJ2-2; the match to TRBD1 covers 10 bases. The J segment lost 4 bases and the V segment lost 2 bases, leaving 10 bases of the junction unmatched. The CDR3 covers 18 residues. The V gene's germline CDR1 is SGHVS and CDR2 FQNEAQ. CDR3 residues: CASSLRPATGGPTGELFF. As DNA, the CDR3 is TGTGCCAGCAGCTTAAGGCCAGCGACAGGGGGCCCCACCGGGGAGCTGTTTTTT. Filled out from reference TRBV7-8 and TRBJ2-2, the complete variable domain reads GAGVSQSPRYKVAKRGQDVALRCDPISGHVSLFWYQQALGQGPEFLTYFQNEAQLDKSGLPSDRFFAERPEGSVSTLKIQRTQQEDSAVYLCASSLRPATGGPTGELFFGEGSRLTVL.

J is TRBJ2-7 and V is TRBV2; perhaps TRBD1 as D (5 bases). The germline V and J ends were trimmed by 3 bases and 2 bases, with 11 bases remaining between them. This CDR3 region has 14 residues. CDR1 is SNHLY and CDR2 is FYNNEI in the germline V gene. The CDR3 loop is CASSEQGPAYEQYF. The CDR3 nucleotides read TGTGCCAGCAGTGAGCAGGGCCCTGCCTACGAGCAGTACTTC.

This rearrangement joins TRBV30 to TRBJ2-3; D tentatively reads TRBD1 or TRBD2 (6 bases each). CDR1 GTSNPN and CDR2 SVGIG come from the germline V gene (reference sequence). The CDR3 is 14 residues long. V lost 0 bases and J lost 1, with 8 bases in between. For the CDR3, the DNA is TGTGCCTGGAGTGTCGGGGGCGGCACAGATACGCAGTATTTT. Amino acid sequence: CAWSVGGGTDTQYF.

This clone was recorded only once. The chain employs TRBV6-1 and TRBJ2-5; unclear D gene. This CDR3 spans 13 amino acids. CDR1 and CDR2 (germline): MNHNS, SASEGT. Trimming pared 4 bases from V and 3 bases from J, leaving 9 bases between. The DNA for the CDR3 is TGTGCCAGCAGTGCGGTCCCGGAAGAGACCCAGTACTTC. Protein: CASSAVPEETQYF.

The rearrangement links TRBV4-1 to TRBJ2-3; 10 bases align to TRBD2. With V trimmed by 3 bases and J by 5 bases, 8 bases remained unmatched. Germline V gives CDR1 MGHRA, CDR2 YSYEKL. The CDR3 spans 16 residues. The DNA of the CDR3 is TGCGCCAGCAGCCAGGGGGCTAGCGGGAGAAGAGATACGCAGTATTTT. Translated: CASSQGASGRRDTQYF.

By share, this clone counts as medium-sized (0.01 to 0.1%). The chain joins TRBV19 to TRBJ1-2; D is ambiguous. Germline lookup yields CDR1 LNHDA and CDR2 SQIVND (reference sequence). Trimming shortened V by 3 bases and J by 7 bases, and 12 bases separated the two germline ends. CDR3 size: 13 residues. DNA of the CDR3: TGTGCCAGTAGTATGGGGAGGGAGGCTGGCTACACCTTC. Encoded protein: CASSMGREAGYTF.

About this clone: An end of the junction does not agree with germline; a read error may underlie this. This chain links TRBV7-9 with TRBJ1-1; D may be TRBD1 (6 bases). The CDR3 contains 14 residues. The germline gives CDR1 SEHNR, CDR2 FQNEAQ (reference sequence). The CDR3 DNA sequence: TGTGCCAGCAGATTAGGGGGGTTGAACACTGAAGCTTTCTTT. Translation gives CASRLGGLNTEAFF.

V usage is TRBV7-2 and J usage is TRBJ2-3; the D is unclear. CDR3 length: 13 residues. Germline V lookup: CDR1 SGHTA, CDR2 FQGNSA. The V end lost 1 base, the J end lost 4 bases, and 6 bases lay between the germline ends. The CDR3 DNA is TGTGCCAGCAGCTTAGTAGTCGCAGATACGCAGTATTTT. Amino acids: CASSLVVADTQYF.

The chain uses TRBV9 and TRBJ2-7; TRBD1 aligns across 8 bases. This CDR3 spans 15 amino acids. Trimming removed 0 bases from V and 0 bases from J; junction bases left unmatched: 2. Germline V gene sequence: CDR1 SGDLS, CDR2 YYNGEE. CDR3 nucleotide sequence: TGTGCCAGCAGCGTAGGGGACAGGCCCTCCTACGAGCAGTACTTC. This translates into CASSVGDRPSYEQYF.

V is TRBV10-3 and J is TRBJ1-1, with D unclear. The CDR3 totals 11 residues. Trimming left V 0 bases short and J 12 bases short, with 8 bases between. Germline-derived CDR1 and CDR2 are ENHRY and SYGVKD. The CDR3 coding sequence is TGTGCCATCAGTGAGTCAGGGAAAACTTTCTTT. Its translation is CAISESGKTFF.

The chain is built from TRBV29-1 and TRBJ1-2; 7 bases agree with TRBD1. The germline V gene has CDR1 SQVTM and CDR2 ANQGSEA. The J segment lost 4 bases and the V segment lost 4 bases, leaving 6 bases of the junction unmatched. This CDR3 has 13 residues. CDR3 residues: CSVAGGQLYGYTF. CDR3 coding DNA: TGCAGCGTTGCGGGGGGACAGCTCTATGGCTACACCTTC.

This clone was seen only once. This sequence joins TRBV10-3 and TRBJ2-2, with D perhaps matching TRBD1 (5 bases). The CDR3 runs to 15 residues. Germline V gene lookup returns CDR1 ENHRY and CDR2 SYGVKD. Trimming cost V 6 bases and J 3 bases, with 14 bases left between them. The CDR3 DNA sequence: TGTGCCATCAGCCCAGGGATGCGGTACACCGGGGAGCTGTTTTTT. The encoded protein is CAISPGMRYTGELFF.

This clone was found once. V gene TRBV6-6 combines with J gene TRBJ1-3; 9 bases match TRBD1. J gave up 4 bases and V 5 bases, and 3 bases lay outside the gene matches. The CDR3 length is 14 residues. Germline lookup yields CDR1 MNHNY and CDR2 SVGAGI (reference sequence). The CDR3, as DNA: TGTGCCAGCAGTGGGGGACAGGGAGGAAACACCATATATTTT. This sequence encodes CASSGGQGGNTIYF.

A word on this clone: Lacking the conserved final phenylalanine or tryptophan, this CDR3 likely reflects a read error. No DNA is shown, since the ends of the CDR3 on it are uncertain; the CDR3 is the one TCRdb lists. The chain recombines TRBV14 with TRBJ2-7; the table calls TRBD1, which could not be checked here. From its first to its last residue, the CDR3 has 13 amino acids. Germline values: CDR1 SGHDN, CDR2 FVKESK. This chain's CDR3 is CASSQVGARTGAS.

The CDR3 here is CASSFPGLAGADTYEQYF. In DNA, the CDR3 is TGTGCCAGCAGTTTTCCGGGACTAGCGGGAGCGGACACCTACGAGCAGTACTTC. This chain links TRBV27 with TRBJ2-7; 14 bases agree with TRBD2. Losses at the gene ends were 3 bases for V and 2 bases for J; bases not matched to a gene: 9. This CDR3 comprises 18 residues. Looked up from germline, CDR1 is MNHEY and CDR2 is SMNVEV (reference sequence).